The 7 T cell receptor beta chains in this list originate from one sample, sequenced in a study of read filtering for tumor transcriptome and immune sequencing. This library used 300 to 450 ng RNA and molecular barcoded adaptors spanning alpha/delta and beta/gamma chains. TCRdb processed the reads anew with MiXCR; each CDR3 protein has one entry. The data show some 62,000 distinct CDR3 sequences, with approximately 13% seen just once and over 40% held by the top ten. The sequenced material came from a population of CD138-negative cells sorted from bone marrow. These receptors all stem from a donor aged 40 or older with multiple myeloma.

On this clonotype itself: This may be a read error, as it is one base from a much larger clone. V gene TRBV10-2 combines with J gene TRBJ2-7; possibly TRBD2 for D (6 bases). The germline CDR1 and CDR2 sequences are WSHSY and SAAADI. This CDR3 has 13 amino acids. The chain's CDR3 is CASSEEPDYEQHF. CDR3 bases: TGCGCCAGCAGTGAGGAGCCGGACTACGAGCAGCACTTC.

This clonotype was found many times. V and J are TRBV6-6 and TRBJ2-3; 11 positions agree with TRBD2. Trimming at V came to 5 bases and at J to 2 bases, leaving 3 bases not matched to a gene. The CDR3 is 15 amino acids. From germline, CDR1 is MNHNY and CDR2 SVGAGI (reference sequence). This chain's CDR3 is CASSRLAGYTDTQYF. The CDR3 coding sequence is TGTGCCAGCAGTCGACTAGCGGGATACACAGATACGCAGTATTTT.

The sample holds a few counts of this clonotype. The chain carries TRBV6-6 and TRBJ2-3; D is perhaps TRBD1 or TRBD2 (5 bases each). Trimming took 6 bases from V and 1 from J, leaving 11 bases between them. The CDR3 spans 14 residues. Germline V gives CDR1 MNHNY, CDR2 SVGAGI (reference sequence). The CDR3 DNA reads TGTGCCAGCAGGCCTTTGGGGGGCACAGATACGCAGTATTTT. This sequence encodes CASRPLGGTDTQYF.

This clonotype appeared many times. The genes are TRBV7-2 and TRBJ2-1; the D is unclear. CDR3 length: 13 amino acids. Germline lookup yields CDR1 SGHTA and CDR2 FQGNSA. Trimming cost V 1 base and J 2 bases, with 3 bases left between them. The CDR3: CASSLGPYNEQFF. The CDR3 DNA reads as TGTGCCAGCAGCTTAGGTCCCTACAATGAGCAGTTCTTC.

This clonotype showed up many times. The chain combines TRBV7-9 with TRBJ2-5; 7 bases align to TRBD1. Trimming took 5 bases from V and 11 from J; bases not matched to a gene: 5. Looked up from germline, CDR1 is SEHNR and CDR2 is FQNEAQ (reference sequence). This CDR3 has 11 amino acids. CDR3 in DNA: TGTGCCAGCAGCGTACCGGGACAGCAGTACTTC. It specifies CASSVPGQQYF.

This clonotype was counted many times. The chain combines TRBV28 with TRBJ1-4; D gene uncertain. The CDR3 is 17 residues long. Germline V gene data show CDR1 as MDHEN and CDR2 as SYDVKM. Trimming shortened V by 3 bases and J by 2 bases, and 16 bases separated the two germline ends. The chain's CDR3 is CASSFILVGTTNEKLFF. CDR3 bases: TGTGCCAGCAGTTTCATATTGGTTGGAACTACTAATGAAAAACTGTTTTTT. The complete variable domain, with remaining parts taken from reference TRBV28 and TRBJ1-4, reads DVKVTQSSRYLVKRTGEKVFLECVQDMDHENMFWYRQDPGLGLRLIYFSYDVKMKEKGDIPEGYSVSREKKERFSLILESASTNQTSMYLCASSFILVGTTNEKLFFGSGTQLSVL.

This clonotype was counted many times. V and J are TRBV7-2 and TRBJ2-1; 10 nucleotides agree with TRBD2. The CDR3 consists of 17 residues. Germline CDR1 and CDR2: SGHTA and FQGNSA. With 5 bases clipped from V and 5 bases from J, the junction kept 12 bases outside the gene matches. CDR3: CASSKPPGLANNNEQFF. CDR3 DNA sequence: TGTGCCAGCAGCAAACCCCCGGGACTAGCGAATAACAATGAGCAGTTCTTC.